The 5 T cell receptor beta chains presented below share a single source sample, sequenced in a study of blood T cell repertoires in COVID-19. The method was immunoSEQ multiplex PCR; TCRdb's version includes in-frame clones alone and lacks a portion of them. The data show 150,000 to 200,000 clones, with approximately 88% seen just once and roughly 3.9% held by the top ten. The sequenced sample was peripheral blood. Receptors were obtained from a woman aged 55-75 years who had recovered from COVID-19.

The chain uses TRBV27 and TRBJ2-7; 9 bases are a match to TRBD1. This CDR3 region has 13 residues. The germline V gene has CDR1 MNHEY and CDR2 SMNVEV (reference sequence). V shed 2 bases, J shed 11 bases, and the junction held 7 bases outside the gene matches. CDR3 sequence: CASSLRGTGKKYF. As DNA, the CDR3 is TGTGCCAGCAGTTTAAGGGGGACAGGGAAGAAGTACTTC.

The chain links TRBV7-9 to TRBJ2-2; D not certain. This CDR3 spans 13 amino acids. The V gene lost 4 bases and the J gene lost 7 bases, with 10 bases spanning the gap. Germline loops: CDR1 SEHNR, CDR2 FQNEAQ (reference sequence). The CDR3 is CASSSTLRGELFF. The CDR3 DNA is TGTGCCAGCAGCTCTACCTTGCGCGGGGAGCTGTTTTTT.

This chain connects TRBV28 to TRBJ2-7; D is perhaps TRBD1 (5 bases). This CDR3 has 14 residues. Germline lookup yields CDR1 MDHEN and CDR2 SYDVKM. Trimming cost V 4 bases and J 2 bases, with 12 bases left between them. The CDR3 DNA follows: TGTGCCAGCAGTTCCTTGGCGGACACCTACGAGCAGTACTTC. Translated, it gives CASSSLADTYEQYF.

This chain connects TRBV6-8 to TRBJ2-2; 10 bases agree with TRBD1. The CDR3 totals 18 residues. Trimming took 7 bases from V and 6 from J; bases not matched to a gene: 17. Germline-derived CDR1 and CDR2 are MNHGY and SAAAGT. CDR3 coding DNA: TGTGCCAGCACCCGGACCACGACAGGGGGCGTCAAGGCCGGGGAGCTGTTTTTT. Translated, it gives CASTRTTTGGVKAGELFF.

V is TRBV2 and J is TRBJ2-7; 8 bases are shared with TRBD1. V shed 3 bases, J shed 2 bases, and the junction held 6 bases outside the gene matches. Germline V lookup: CDR1 SNHLY, CDR2 FYNNEI. The CDR3 is 15 residues long. DNA of the CDR3: TGTGCCAGCAGTGATCCTCCGACAGGGGCCTACGAGCAGTACTTC. It translates to CASSDPPTGAYEQYF.